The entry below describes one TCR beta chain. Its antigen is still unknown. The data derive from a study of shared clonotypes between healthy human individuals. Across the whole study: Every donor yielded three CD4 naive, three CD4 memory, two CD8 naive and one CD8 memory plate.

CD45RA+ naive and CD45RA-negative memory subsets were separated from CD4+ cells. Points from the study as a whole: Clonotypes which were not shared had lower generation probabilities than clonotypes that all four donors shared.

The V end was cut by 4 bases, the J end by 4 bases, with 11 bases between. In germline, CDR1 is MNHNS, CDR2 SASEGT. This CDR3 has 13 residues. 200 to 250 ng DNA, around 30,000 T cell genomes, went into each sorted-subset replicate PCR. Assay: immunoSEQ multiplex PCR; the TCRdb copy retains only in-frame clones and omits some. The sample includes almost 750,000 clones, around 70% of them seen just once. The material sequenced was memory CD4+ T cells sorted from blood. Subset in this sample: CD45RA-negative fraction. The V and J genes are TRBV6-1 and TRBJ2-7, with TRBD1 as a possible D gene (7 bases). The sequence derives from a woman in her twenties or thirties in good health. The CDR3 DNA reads TGTGCCAGCAGTGCGCCAGGGGGGTACGAGCAGTACTTC. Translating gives CASSAPGGYEQYF.